This T cell receptor beta chain stems from a study of CD8 T cells in Susac syndrome. Trimming removed 0 bases at V and 4 bases at J, with 15 bases between. This CDR3 region has 16 residues. Germline loops: CDR1 SGHRS, CDR2 YFSETQ. CD8+ and CD4+ T cells were negatively isolated; TEMRA cells were FACS-enriched. An amount of RNA that ranged from roughly 0.45 to 1 ug was reverse transcribed with random hexamers. MiXCR, applied by TCRdb to the immunoSEQ multiplex PCR reads, yields one record per CDR3 protein. Of about 430,000 distinct CDR3 sequences listed, around 85% are singletons. The V and J genes are TRBV5-1 and TRBJ2-3; TRBD2 is a possible D gene (6 bases). What was sequenced was CD8+ T cells from PBMCs. This sequence was found in a human donor with multiple sclerosis. For the CDR3, the DNA is TGCGCCAGCAGCTTGGACAACCGACTAGATCCAGATACGCAGTATTTT. As protein: CASSLDNRLDPDTQYF.